The T cell receptor beta chain under discussion was sequenced for a study of somatic mutations in cytotoxic T cells in rheumatoid arthritis (dated by TCRdb to 2017 to 2019). Broadly, across the study: Peripheral blood (around 29 ml EDTA) was collected from patients immediately after diagnosis and before any treatment began. Some T-cell populations stained with V beta antibodies were sorted by flow on a FACSAria II or Sony SH800 to nearly 100% purity, with sorted V beta1+ cells additionally subjected to TCRB sequencing. Whether expanded CD8+ T-cell clones in untreated, newly diagnosed rheumatoid arthritis carry somatic mutations was the study question, and clonality was characterized with TCRB deep sequencing. TCRB deep sequencing covered about 60 patients with rheumatoid arthritis along with some 22 healthy controls. Patients and controls did not essentially differ in median age, which was nearly identical between the groups. Study-wide findings and limitations: Rheumatoid arthritis patients and age-matched healthy controls did not significantly differ in CD8+ T-cell clonality. The slight TRBV07 underrepresentation in patients was not adjusted for multiple comparisons. The antigen targets of the expanded CD8+ clones were unknown, and absence from virus-specific databases did not rule out viral specificity. Healthy controls showed no age-related increase in CD8+ clonality, whereas patients did (Spearman r ~ 0.49). In about an eighth of the 65 patients the largest CD8+ clone exceeded 20% of CD8+ cells, and several identical CD8+ TCRB sequences were shared between blood and synovial fluid.

Sequencing of TCRB CDR3 was done on genomic DNA with the immunoSEQ assay. Processing in the source paper ran as follows. Published virus-specific TCRB sequences were compared with patient CD8+ clones larger than 1%, and only a few matches were found. Analyses were restricted to productive TCRB rearrangements. A clone was defined by a unique TCRB CDR3 sequence, and clonality was computed as a productive clonality index based on Shannon entropy. To calculate repertoire overlap between two samples, the template counts of each clone were considered relative to each sample's total templates. V-gene usage from TCRB sequencing and V-gene usage measured by flow cytometry were correlated (Spearman r of under 0.7). Not all clones reach the TCRdb copy of this immuneACCESS table, which keeps in-frame sequences only. Checked studies attribute under half of the gap to unresolved V genes and leave the rest unexplained. Clonal size and the V and J genes are those of that table, whereas D and trimming came from the DNA. The sample profile shows 15,000 to 20,000 clones; about 72% of them were found once. The ten most abundant clones make up 10% to 15% of the sample.

This clone occurred a few times. Its antigen specificity is not known. Within one base of it there is no much larger clone, and no base qualities were kept. From a lookup of the germline V gene, CDR1 and CDR2 are MNHNS and SASEGT. For this chain, trimming is 0 bases at the V end and 8 bases at the J end, and the number of junction bases without a gene match is 4. Including cysteine and phenylalanine, the CDR3 has 15 amino acids. The retained sequence is limited to the CDR3, 45 bases, with the frame set at the first base. CD4+ and CD8+ cells were isolated by positive magnetic bead selection on an AutoMACS, and purity was checked by flow cytometry. After a first flow cytometry screen using a TCR V beta antibody panel, clonal expansions were characterized through TCRB deep sequencing of sorted CD8+ fractions. Ficoll-Paque PLUS density gradient separation was used to isolate peripheral blood mononuclear cells. DNA was extracted from CD4-enriched, CD8-enriched or PBMC samples with Nucleospin Tissue or Tissue XS kits and quantified with a Qubit 2.0 fluorometer.

The chain is made from TRBV6-1 and TRBJ1-2; TRBD1 agrees with 12 junctional bases. Sequenced sample: CD8+ T cells sorted from blood. The clonotype comes from an adult with rheumatoid arthritis. The nucleotides read TGTGCCAGCAGTGAAGCTCGGGACAGGGGGCGCGGCTACACCTTC. The resulting protein is CASSEARDRGRGYTF.